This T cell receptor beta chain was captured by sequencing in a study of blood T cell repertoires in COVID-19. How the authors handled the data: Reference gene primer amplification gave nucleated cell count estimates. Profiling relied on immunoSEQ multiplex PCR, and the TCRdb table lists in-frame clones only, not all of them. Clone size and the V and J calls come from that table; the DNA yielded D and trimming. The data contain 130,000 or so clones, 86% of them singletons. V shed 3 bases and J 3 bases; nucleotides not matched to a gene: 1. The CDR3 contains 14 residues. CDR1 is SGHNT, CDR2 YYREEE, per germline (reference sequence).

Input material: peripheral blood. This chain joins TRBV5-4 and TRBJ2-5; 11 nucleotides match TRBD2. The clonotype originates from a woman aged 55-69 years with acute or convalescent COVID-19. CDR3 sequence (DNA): TGTGCCAGCAGCTCGACTAGCGGGGAAGAGACCCAGTACTTC. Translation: CASSSTSGEETQYF.